This TCR beta chain came from a study of blood T cell repertoires in COVID-19. Across the study: Both acute and convalescent COVID-19 samples were obtained from the United States, Italy and Spain. Nucleic acid was either cDNA or gDNA, and it came from T cells, B-cell-depleted T cells, or PBMCs.

CDR3 length equals 15 residues. V was pared by 0 bases and J by 7 bases, with 9 bases of the junction left unmatched. CDR1 SGHRS and CDR2 YFSETQ come from the germline V gene. Methods used by the authors: The authors estimated nucleated cell counts from reference gene primer amplification. TCRdb keeps only in-frame clones here, not all; method: immunoSEQ multiplex PCR. That table furnishes V, J and clone size, whereas the DNA furnished D and trimming. Here the sample spans 85,000 to 130,000 clones, roughly 80% being singletons. The sample taken for sequencing was peripheral blood. The V and J genes are TRBV5-1 and TRBJ2-7; 8 bases match TRBD1. This TCR derives from a woman at least 80 years old with active or convalescent COVID-19. CDR3 amino acids: CASSLEARGLGEQYF. CDR3 sequence (DNA): TGCGCCAGCAGCTTGGAAGCCAGGGGGCTGGGGGAGCAGTACTTC. The complete variable domain, with remaining parts taken from reference TRBV5-1 and TRBJ2-7, reads KAGVTQTPRYLIKTRGQQVTLSCSPISGHRSVSWYQQTPGQGLQFLFEYFSETQRNKGNFPGRFSGRQFSNSRSEMNVSTLELGDSALYLCASSLEARGLGEQYFGPGTRLTVT.